This TCR beta chain was observed in a study of blood T cell repertoires in COVID-19. TCRdb's copy holds only in-frame clones and misses some; the assay was immunoSEQ multiplex PCR. The table has 95,000 to 120,000 clones, 70% to 90% seen once. The CDR3 extends over 13 amino acids. Germline CDR1 is SGHDT and CDR2 is YYEEEE. V lost 0 bases, J lost 8 bases, and 11 bases lay in between. This chain uses TRBV5-6 with TRBJ1-2; D perhaps matches TRBD1 (5 bases). The receptor's source is a woman aged 70-85 years who had recovered from COVID-19. Source material: peripheral blood. This chain's CDR3 is CASSLVGGGGYTF. The CDR3 region has the DNA TGTGCCAGCAGCTTGGTCGGGGGTGGAGGCTACACCTTC.